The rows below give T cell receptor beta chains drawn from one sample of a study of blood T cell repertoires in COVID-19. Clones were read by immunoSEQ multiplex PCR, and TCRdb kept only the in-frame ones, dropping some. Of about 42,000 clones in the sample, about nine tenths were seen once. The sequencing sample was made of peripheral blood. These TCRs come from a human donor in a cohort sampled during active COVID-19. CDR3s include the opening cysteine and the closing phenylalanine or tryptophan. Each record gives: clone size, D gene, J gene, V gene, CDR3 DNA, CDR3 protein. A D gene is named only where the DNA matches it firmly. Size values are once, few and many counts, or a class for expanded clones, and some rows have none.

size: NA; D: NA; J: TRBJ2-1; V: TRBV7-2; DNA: TGTGCCAGCAGCTTAGGGGGAGTTGGTAGCAAGCAGTTCTTC; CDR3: CASSLGGVGSKQFF
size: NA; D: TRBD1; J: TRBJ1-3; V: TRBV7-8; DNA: TGTGCCAGCACCTCAACGACAGGGGGAAACACCATATATTTT; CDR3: CASTSTTGGNTIYF
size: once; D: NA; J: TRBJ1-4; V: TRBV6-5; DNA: TGTGCCAGCAAAGGGGCAGCTAATGAAAAACTGTTTTTT; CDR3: CASKGAANEKLFF
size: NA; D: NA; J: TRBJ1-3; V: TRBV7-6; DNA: TGTGCCAGCAGCTCTCTTTCTTACTCTGGAAACACCATATATTTT; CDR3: CASSSLSYSGNTIYF
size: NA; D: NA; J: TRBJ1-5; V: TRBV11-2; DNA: TGTGCCAGCAGTTTGGGACGGGGGTATAGCAATCAGCCCCAGCATTTT; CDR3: CASSLGRGYSNQPQHF
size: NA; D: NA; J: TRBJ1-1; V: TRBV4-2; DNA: TGTGCCAGCAGCCAGACCGGGAGACCAAAAATGAACACTGAAGCTTTCTTT; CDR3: CASSQTGRPKMNTEAFF
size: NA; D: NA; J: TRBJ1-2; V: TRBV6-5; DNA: TGTGCCAGCAGGGTGACAGACACTAACTATGGCTACACCTTC; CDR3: CASRVTDTNYGYTF
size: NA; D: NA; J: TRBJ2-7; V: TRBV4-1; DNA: TGCGCCAGCAGCCATCCGGCCACGGGGGTTTCCTATGAGCAGTACTTC; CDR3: CASSHPATGVSYEQYF
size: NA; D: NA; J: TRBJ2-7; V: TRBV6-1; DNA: TGTGCCAGCAGTGAGGGCCTGTCCTACGGGCAGTACTTC; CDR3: CASSEGLSYGQYF
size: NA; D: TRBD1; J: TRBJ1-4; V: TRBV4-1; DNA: TGCGCCAGCAGCAACGGGACAGGGTATGATGTAAAACTGTTTTTT; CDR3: CASSNGTGYDVKLFF
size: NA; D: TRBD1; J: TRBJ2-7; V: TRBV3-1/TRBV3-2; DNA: TGTGCCAGCAGCCCAACGGTCGGGCAGGGGGCGGGTGAGCAGTACTTC; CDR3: CASSPTVGQGAGEQYF
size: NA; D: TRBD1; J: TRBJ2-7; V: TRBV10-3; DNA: TGTGCCATCAGTCCTAAGACAGGGGGCCCCTACGAGCAGTACTTC; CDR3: CAISPKTGGPYEQYF
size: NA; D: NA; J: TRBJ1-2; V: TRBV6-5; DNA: TGTGCCAGCAGCGTGGGGCCTTTCTATGGCTACACCTTC; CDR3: CASSVGPFYGYTF
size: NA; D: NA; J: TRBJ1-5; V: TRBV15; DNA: TGTGCCACCGGGCAGCCCAATCAGCCCCAGCATTTT; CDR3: CATGQPNQPQHF
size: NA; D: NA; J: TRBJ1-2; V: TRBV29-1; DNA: TGCAGCGTTAACCAGCCAGGGTCTCCCTATGGCTACACCTTC; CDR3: CSVNQPGSPYGYTF
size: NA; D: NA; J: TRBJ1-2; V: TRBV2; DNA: TGTGCCAGCAGTGCGTGGGGGGGCACGGGCGGCTACACCTTC; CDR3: CASSAWGGTGGYTF
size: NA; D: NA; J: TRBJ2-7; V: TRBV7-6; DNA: TGTGCCAGCAGCTCGGTGGACAGCTCCTACGAGCAGTACTTC; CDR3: CASSSVDSSYEQYF
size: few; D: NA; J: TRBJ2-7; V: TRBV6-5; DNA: TGTGCCAGCAGTTACTCGAGGGACTCAGGGGAGCAGTACTTC; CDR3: CASSYSRDSGEQYF
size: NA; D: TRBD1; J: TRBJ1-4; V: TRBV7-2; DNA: TGTGCCAGCAGCTTTGGGACAGGGAATGAAAAACTGTTTTTT; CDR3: CASSFGTGNEKLFF
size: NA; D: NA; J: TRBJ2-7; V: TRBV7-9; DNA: TGTGCCAGCAGCTTAGTCGGCGGCGAGGAGCAGTACTTC; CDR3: CASSLVGGEEQYF
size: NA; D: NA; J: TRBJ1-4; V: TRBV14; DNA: TGTGCCAGCAGCCTACATAACCAGGGAACACTGTTTTTT; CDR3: CASSLHNQGTLFF
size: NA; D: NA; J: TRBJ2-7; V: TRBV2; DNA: TGTGCCAGCACTGGAGAGGGCCACGAGCAGTACTTC; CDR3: CASTGEGHEQYF
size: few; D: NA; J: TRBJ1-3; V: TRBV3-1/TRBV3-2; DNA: TGTGCCAGCAGCCAAGACATGGTAGGGAGTGGAAACACCATATATTTT; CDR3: CASSQDMVGSGNTIYF
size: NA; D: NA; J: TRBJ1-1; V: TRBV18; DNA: TGTGCCAGCTCACCGGCGGCCGGGATGGACACTGAAGCTTTCTTT; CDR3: CASSPAAGMDTEAFF
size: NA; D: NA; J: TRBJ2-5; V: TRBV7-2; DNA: TGTGCCAGCAGCCGGGACACCAAAAAAGAGACCCAGTACTTC; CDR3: CASSRDTKKETQYF
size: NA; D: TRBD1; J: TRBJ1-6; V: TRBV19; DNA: TGTGCCAGTAGTACCGGACAGGGTATGGATTCACCCCTCCACTTT; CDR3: CASSTGQGMDSPLHF
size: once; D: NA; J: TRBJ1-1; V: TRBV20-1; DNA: TGCAGGGCAAATGGAGACACTGAAGCTTTCTTT; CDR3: CRANGDTEAFF
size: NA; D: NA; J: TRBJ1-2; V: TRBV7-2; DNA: TGTGCCAGCAGCGACTACCCAGTCAGCCCGCCTATTGGCTACACCTTC; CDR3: CASSDYPVSPPIGYTF
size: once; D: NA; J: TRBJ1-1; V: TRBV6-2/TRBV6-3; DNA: TGTGCCAGCAGTTACCCAGGTCCGACCACTGAAGCTTTCTTT; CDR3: CASSYPGPTTEAFF
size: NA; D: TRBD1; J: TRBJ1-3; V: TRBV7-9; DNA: TGTGCCAGCAGCGCCCCGGACAGGGGGCCTGGAAACACCATATATTTT; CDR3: CASSAPDRGPGNTIYF
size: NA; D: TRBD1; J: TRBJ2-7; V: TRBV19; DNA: TGTGCCAGTAGCCCGGGACAGGCGTACGAGCAGTACTTC; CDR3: CASSPGQAYEQYF
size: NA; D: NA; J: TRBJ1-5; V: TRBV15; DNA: TGTGCCACCAGCGGGGATGGACGGGAGAGGGGATACAATCAGCCCCAGCATTTT; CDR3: CATSGDGRERGYNQPQHF
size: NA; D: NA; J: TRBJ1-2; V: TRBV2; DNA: TGTGCCAAGGACGAGGACGGGAGGGATAGAAACTATGGCTACACCTTC; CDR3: CAKDEDGRDRNYGYTF
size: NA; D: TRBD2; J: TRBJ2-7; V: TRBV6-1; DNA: TGTGCCAGCAGTGAATCTCCGGGGGGGCCTGTCGCGTCGCACGAGCAGTACTTC; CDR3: CASSESPGGPVASHEQYF